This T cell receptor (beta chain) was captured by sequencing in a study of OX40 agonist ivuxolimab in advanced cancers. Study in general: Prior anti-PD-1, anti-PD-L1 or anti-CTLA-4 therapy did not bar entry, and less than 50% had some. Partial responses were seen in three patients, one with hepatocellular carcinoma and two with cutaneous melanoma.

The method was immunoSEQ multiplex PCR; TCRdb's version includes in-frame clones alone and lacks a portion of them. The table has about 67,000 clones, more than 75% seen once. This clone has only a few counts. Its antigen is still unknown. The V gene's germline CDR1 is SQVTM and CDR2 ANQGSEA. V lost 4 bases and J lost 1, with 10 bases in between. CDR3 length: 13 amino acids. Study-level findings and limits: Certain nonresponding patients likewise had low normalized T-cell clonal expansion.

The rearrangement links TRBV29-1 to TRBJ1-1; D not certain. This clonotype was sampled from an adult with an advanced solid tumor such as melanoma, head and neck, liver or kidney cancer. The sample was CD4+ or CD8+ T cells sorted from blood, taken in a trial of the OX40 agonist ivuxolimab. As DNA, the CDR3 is TGCAGCGTTGGAGATTTTAGGAACACTGAAGCTTTCTTT. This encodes CSVGDFRNTEAFF.